One sample yielded the 30 T cell receptor beta chains listed below, sequenced in a study of blood T cell repertoires in COVID-19. TCRdb's table, derived via immunoSEQ multiplex PCR, lists solely in-frame clones and lacks some. The table lists about 180,000 clones, about 90% of them singletons. Sequenced material: PBMCs or T cells enriched from blood (not recorded which). The receptors come from a woman aged 18-30 years who had recovered from COVID-19.

The chain combines TRBV5-6 with TRBJ2-5; 10 bases match TRBD2. After removal of 9 bases from V and 4 bases from J, the junction contained 9 bases not matched to a gene. This CDR3 contains 14 residues. Germline CDR1 reads SGHDT; CDR2 reads YYEEEE. The CDR3 region has the DNA TGTGCCACCTTCCAAGCGGGAGGGGGAGAGACCCAGTACTTC. Its protein product is CATFQAGGGETQYF.

The V gene is TRBV30, the J gene TRBJ1-3, with D uncertain. This CDR3 has 14 residues. Trimming pared 1 base from V and 1 base from J, leaving 8 bases between. In germline, CDR1 is GTSNPN, CDR2 SVGIG (reference sequence). The DNA of the CDR3 is TGTGCCTGGAGTGCCGGGAATTCTGGAAACACCATATATTTT. Translating it yields CAWSAGNSGNTIYF. The entire variable domain, with the rest obtained from reference TRBV30 and TRBJ1-3, is as follows: SQTIHQWPATLVQPVGSPLSLECTVEGTSNPNLYWYRQAAGRGLQLLFYSVGIGQISSEVPQNLSASRPQDRQFILSSKKLLLSDSGFYLCAWSAGNSGNTIYFGEGSWLTVV.

The CDR3 coding sequence is TGTGCCAGCAGCCACGGACAGGGGGCGCGAGAGACCCAGTACTTC. It specifies CASSHGQGARETQYF. J is TRBJ2-5 and V is TRBV5-4, with 11 bases identical to TRBD1. CDR1 and CDR2 (germline): SGHNT, YYREEE (reference sequence). After removal of 4 bases from V and 4 bases from J, the junction contained 6 bases not matched to a gene. This CDR3 has 15 amino acids.

The chain carries TRBV5-1 and TRBJ1-1; tentatively, D is TRBD1 (5 bases). CDR1 is SGHRS and CDR2 is YFSETQ in the germline V gene. This CDR3 region has 17 residues. Trimming removed 0 bases at V and 0 bases at J, with 15 bases between. The CDR3 loop is CASSLEPQGLMNTEAFF. The CDR3 DNA sequence: TGCGCCAGCAGCTTGGAGCCTCAGGGACTAATGAACACTGAAGCTTTCTTT.

CDR3 region: CASSLGSGDQNIQYF. The DNA of the CDR3 is TGTGCCAGCAGCCTGGGTAGCGGGGACCAAAACATTCAGTACTTC. The chain employs TRBV3-1 (or the pseudogene TRBV3-2) and TRBJ2-4; 8 bases fit TRBD2. The V gene's germline CDR1 is LGHDT and CDR2 YNNKEL (reference sequence). The CDR3 contains 15 residues. V was pared by 4 bases and J by 5 bases, with 7 bases of the junction left unmatched.

This clone was detected a few times. This chain links TRBV5-5 with TRBJ1-5, with D possibly TRBD1 on 5 matching bases. Trimming removed 2 bases from V and 9 bases from J, with 9 bases in between. Germline CDR1 is SGHKS and CDR2 is YYEKEE (reference sequence). The CDR3 contains 12 residues. CDR3 coding DNA: TGTGCCAGCAGCTTCCCTCAGGGGCCCCAGCATTTT. It translates to CASSFPQGPQHF. The variable domain in full, with the rest retrieved from reference TRBV5-5 and TRBJ1-5, is DAGVTQSPTHLIKTRGQQVTLRCSPISGHKSVSWYQQVLGQGPQFIFQYYEKEERGRGNFPDRFSARQFPNYSSELNVNALLLGDSALYLCASSFPQGPQHFGDGTRLSIL.

V is TRBV4-2 and J is TRBJ2-3; maybe TRBD2 (5 bases). Per germline, CDR1 LGHNA and CDR2 YNFKEQ. The CDR3 has 15 residues. V was cut by 0 bases and J by 6 bases, with 13 bases left in between. In DNA form, the CDR3 reads TGTGCCAGCAGCCAAGAGGGCGGGTATAGGGATACGCAGTATTTT. As protein: CASSQEGGYRDTQYF.

A remark on this clone: The same CDR3 can be traced to other DNA sequences in this sample. V is TRBV27 and J is TRBJ2-7, with TRBD2 identical over 10 bases. The CDR3 is made up of 16 amino acids. V shed 5 bases, J shed 0 bases, and the junction held 7 bases outside the gene matches. Germline V gene data show CDR1 as MNHEY and CDR2 as SMNVEV (reference sequence). CDR3 residues: CASSMIAGGLSYEQYF. CDR3 coding DNA: TGTGCCAGCAGTATGATAGCGGGAGGTCTCTCCTACGAGCAGTACTTC.

This clone has only a few counts. The chain is built from TRBV18 and TRBJ2-7; 10 bases agree with TRBD1. Trimming cost V 2 bases and J 3 bases; bases outside gene matches: 7. Germline V gene data show CDR1 as KGHSH and CDR2 as LQKENI. This CDR3 comprises 16 residues. CDR3 nucleotide sequence: TGTGCCAGCTCACCAGATGAGGGACAGGGGTACTACGAGCAGTACTTC. It yields the protein CASSPDEGQGYYEQYF.

The V gene is TRBV18, the J gene TRBJ2-1; D is uncertain. Germline V gene lookup returns CDR1 KGHSH and CDR2 LQKENI. There are 14 residues in the CDR3. The V and J ends lost 2 bases and 0 bases respectively, with 5 bases between them. The CDR3 spells CASSPGFSYNEQFF. Written as DNA, the CDR3 is TGTGCCAGCTCACCAGGCTTCTCCTACAATGAGCAGTTCTTC.

This sequence joins TRBV1 and TRBJ2-7; the table's D call of TRBD2 was not tested on the DNA. TRBV1 is assigned pseudogene status. This CDR3 spans 18 amino acids. The CDR3 nucleotides read TGCACCAGCAGCCAAGAAGGACCTAGCCTTTCGAGCTCCTACGAGCAGTACTTC. Amino acids: CTSSQEGPSLSSSYEQYF.

The chain employs TRBV11-3 and TRBJ1-1; D is undetermined. The CDR3 has 13 amino acids. The germline V gene has CDR1 SGHNT and CDR2 YENEEA. V was trimmed by 4 bases and J by 2 bases, leaving 8 bases between them. CDR3: CASSSNTNTEAFF. The CDR3 nucleotides are TGTGCCAGCAGCTCGAACACCAACACTGAAGCTTTCTTT.

The rearrangement uses TRBV5-1 and TRBJ1-2, with TRBD1 matching over 11 bases. This CDR3 region has 16 residues. The germline CDR1 and CDR2 sequences are SGHRS and YFSETQ. With 4 bases clipped from V and 2 bases from J, the junction kept 7 bases outside the gene matches. This CDR3 reads CASSSGTGGMNYGYTF. The CDR3 DNA reads TGCGCCAGCAGCAGTGGGACAGGGGGTATGAACTATGGCTACACCTTC.

The rearrangement joins TRBV30 to TRBJ2-1, with D perhaps TRBD2 (5 bases). V shed 3 bases and J shed 6 bases, with 12 bases lying between them. The CDR3 runs to 13 residues. Per germline, CDR1 GTSNPN and CDR2 SVGIG (reference sequence). CDR3 region: CAWRGAPGNEQFF. The CDR3, as DNA: TGTGCCTGGAGGGGAGCCCCGGGCAATGAGCAGTTCTTC.

The J gene is TRBJ1-3, the V gene TRBV7-8; D is perhaps TRBD1 (6 bases). Trimming left V 2 bases short and J 1 base short, with 9 bases between. Per the germline V gene, CDR1 is SGHVS and CDR2 is FQNEAQ. This CDR3 comprises 15 residues. The CDR3 region has the DNA TGTGCCAGCAGCTTATCCCAGGGGTCTGGAAACACCATATATTTT. It codes for CASSLSQGSGNTIYF.

V is TRBV18 and J is TRBJ2-2; the D gene is possibly TRBD1 (6 bases). CDR3 length equals 15 residues. The germline CDR1 and CDR2 sequences are KGHSH and LQKENI. V dropped 3 bases and J dropped 1 base, with 9 bases sitting between them. CDR3: CASSPVTGNTGELFF. The CDR3 region has the DNA TGTGCCAGCTCACCTGTGACAGGGAACACCGGGGAGCTGTTTTTT.

This sequence joins TRBV10-3 and TRBJ1-1, with 8 bases identical to TRBD1. From germline, CDR1 is ENHRY and CDR2 SYGVKD. J gave up 2 bases and V 6 bases, and 2 bases lay outside the gene matches. The CDR3 contains 13 residues. CDR3 in DNA: TGTGCCATCAGGACAGGGGTAAACACTGAAGCTTTCTTT. It codes for CAIRTGVNTEAFF.

J is TRBJ1-4 and V is TRBV18, with 9 bases fitting TRBD1. Germline V CDR1 and CDR2: KGHSH, LQKENI. The length of the CDR3 is 16 residues. V lost 3 bases, J lost 3 bases, and 5 bases stayed unmatched. The CDR3 loop reads CASSPGTGSSNEKLFF. The CDR3 DNA sequence: TGTGCCAGCTCACCTGGGACAGGGAGTTCTAATGAAAAACTGTTTTTT.

V and J are TRBV11-2 and TRBJ1-2; D is uncertain. V was clipped by 4 bases and J by 4 bases, with 10 bases between them. This CDR3 region has 13 residues. CDR1 is SGHAT and CDR2 is FQNNGV in the germline V gene. This CDR3 is CASSSGEVYGYTF. The DNA of the CDR3 is TGTGCCAGCAGCTCCGGGGAGGTCTATGGCTACACCTTC.

This chain uses TRBV29-1 with TRBJ1-1; tentatively, D is TRBD1 (6 bases). The ends were cut back, 6 bases at V and 0 bases at J, with 14 bases in the middle. Germline CDR1 is SQVTM and CDR2 is ANQGSEA. CDR3 length equals 14 residues. The CDR3 reads CSVDQGPMNTEAFF. The CDR3 nucleotides read TGCAGCGTAGACCAGGGGCCTATGAACACTGAAGCTTTCTTT.

In this sample, this clone turned up once. This chain joins TRBV5-1 and TRBJ2-5; TRBD1 agrees at 9 bases. The germline V gene has CDR1 SGHRS and CDR2 YFSETQ. V trimming: 0 bases; J trimming: 7 bases; junction bases outside the gene matches: 7. The CDR3 extends over 15 amino acids. This CDR3 reads CASSLAGTGSGTQYF. For the CDR3, the DNA is TGCGCCAGCAGCTTGGCAGGGACAGGGAGCGGGACCCAGTACTTC.

The genes are TRBV9 and TRBJ2-5; 7 bases are a match to TRBD1. This CDR3 comprises 14 residues. V shed 3 bases, J shed 4 bases, and the junction held 6 bases outside the gene matches. In germline, CDR1 is SGDLS, CDR2 YYNGEE. The CDR3 loop is CASSATGAGETQYF. The CDR3 nucleotides are TGTGCCAGCAGCGCCACAGGGGCGGGAGAGACCCAGTACTTC. Full variable domain (remainder filled in from reference TRBV9 and TRBJ2-5): DSGVTQTPKHLITATGQRVTLRCSPRSGDLSVYWYQQSLDQGLQFLIQYYNGEERAKGNILERFSAQQFPDLHSELNLSSLELGDSALYFCASSATGAGETQYFGPGTRLLVL.

The chain recombines TRBV19 with TRBJ2-1, with TRBD1 identical over 7 bases. This CDR3 contains 12 residues. Per the germline V gene, CDR1 is LNHDA and CDR2 is SQIVND (reference sequence). V dropped 8 bases and J dropped 9; count of bases not matched to a gene: 7. In DNA form, the CDR3 reads TGTGCCAGTGATGACAGGGTGAGTGAGCAGTTCTTC. Encoded protein: CASDDRVSEQFF.

This sequence joins TRBV7-2 and TRBJ1-6; D possibly corresponds to TRBD1 (5 bases). The germline gives CDR1 SGHTA, CDR2 FQGNSA. CDR3 length: 16 residues. Between the trimmed V and J ends, which lost 5 bases and 9 bases, there was a span of 20 bases. The CDR3 bases are TGTGCCAGCAGCCCCGGGACTCCGGGACTTGTTTCACCCCTCCACTTT. Amino acids: CASSPGTPGLVSPLHF.

V gene TRBV6-5 combines with J gene TRBJ1-1, with D possibly TRBD1 on 6 matching bases. V lost 5 bases to trimming and J lost 10 bases, with 14 bases between them. Germline loops: CDR1 MNHEY, CDR2 SVGAGI. This CDR3 region has 12 residues. The CDR3 loop is CASSTTGSGAFF. The CDR3 bases are TGTGCCAGCAGTACAACAGGGTCCGGAGCTTTCTTT.

The chain carries TRBV18 and TRBJ1-1; D gene ambiguous. Germline-derived CDR1 and CDR2 are KGHSH and LQKENI. The CDR3 is 15 amino acids. Trimming cost V 0 bases and J 0 bases, with 8 bases left between them. The CDR3 DNA reads TGTGCCAGCTCACCACCGGTCGGGATGAACACTGAAGCTTTCTTT. Its translation: CASSPPVGMNTEAFF.

The CDR3 sequence: CASSVGTGYQETQYF. The CDR3 coding sequence is TGTGCCAGCAGCGTAGGGACAGGGTACCAAGAGACCCAGTACTTC. The chain recombines TRBV9 with TRBJ2-5; TRBD1 agrees at 8 bases. CDR3 size: 15 residues. Trimming cost V 0 bases and J 0 bases; bases outside gene matches: 1. Per germline, CDR1 SGDLS and CDR2 YYNGEE.

This chain uses TRBV28 with TRBJ1-5; a weak D match, TRBD1 (5 bases). The V and J ends lost 7 bases and 0 bases respectively, with 13 bases between them. Germline loops: CDR1 MDHEN, CDR2 SYDVKM. The CDR3 spans 15 residues. The CDR3, as DNA: TGTGCCAGCACCCGGGGGACCTATAGCAATCAGCCCCAGCATTTT. Its protein product is CASTRGTYSNQPQHF.

This rearrangement joins TRBV2 to TRBJ1-2, with unresolved D. Trimming pared 2 bases from V and 4 bases from J, leaving 14 bases between. CDR3 length: 15 amino acids. Per germline, CDR1 SNHLY and CDR2 FYNNEI. This CDR3 is CASSELRAGGYGYTF. The CDR3, as DNA: TGTGCCAGCAGTGAATTGCGTGCGGGCGGCTATGGCTACACCTTC.

This clone has just one count. The chain links TRBV28 to TRBJ1-1; possible D gene TRBD1, 5 bases. This CDR3 is 15 amino acids long. V lost 8 bases and J 1 base, leaving 17 bases between the germline ends. Germline CDR1 MDHEN, CDR2 SYDVKM. The CDR3 reads CASYRSGSRNTEAFF. CDR3 nucleotides: TGTGCCAGCTATCGTTCAGGGTCCCGGAACACTGAAGCTTTCTTT. Combining the CDR3 with reference TRBV28 and TRBJ1-1 gives the whole variable domain DVKVTQSSRYLVKRTGEKVFLECVQDMDHENMFWYRQDPGLGLRLIYFSYDVKMKEKGDIPEGYSVSREKKERFSLILESASTNQTSMYLCASYRSGSRNTEAFFGQGTRLTVV.